The 21 T cell receptor beta chains below all came from one sample that was sequenced in a study of cytomegalovirus exposure and HLA in healthy donors. PCR amplification relied on 60 Vbeta primers (plus 13 Jbeta primers). Using immunoSEQ multiplex PCR, the repertoire was profiled, and TCRdb retains in-frame clones only, with some absent. The sample carries 150,000 to 200,000 clones, about 75% recorded once. The sample consisted of PBMCs. Receptors originate from a female donor in good health and CMV-seronegative.

The chain has TRBV11-2 and TRBJ2-5; D not certain. The germline CDR1 and CDR2 sequences are SGHAT and FQNNGV. V lost 5 bases and J 3 bases, leaving 7 bases between the germline ends. The CDR3 is 12 residues long. CDR3 region: CASSPTEETQYF. DNA for the CDR3: TGTGCCAGCAGCCCTACGGAAGAGACCCAGTACTTC. Complete variable domain (other parts from reference TRBV11-2 and TRBJ2-5): EAGVAQSPRYKIIEKRQSVAFWCNPISGHATLYWYQQILGQGPKLLIQFQNNGVVDDSQLPKDRFSAERLKGVDSTLKIQPAKLEDSAVYLCASSPTEETQYFGPGTRLLVL.

The chain couples TRBV7-3 to TRBJ2-7; no clear D gene. Trimming left V 2 bases short and J 2 bases short, with 10 bases between. This CDR3 is 14 amino acids long. Germline CDR1 SGHTA, CDR2 FQGTGA. In DNA, the CDR3 is TGTGCCAGCAGCTTAGAACCTGCGGCCTACGAGCAGTACTTC. Its translation is CASSLEPAAYEQYF.

This chain connects TRBV5-1 to TRBJ1-1, with 9 bases lining up with TRBD1. Germline-derived CDR1 and CDR2 are SGHRS and YFSETQ. V lost 4 bases, J lost 3 bases, and 7 bases stayed unmatched. The length of the CDR3 is 15 residues. CDR3 bases: TGCGCCAGCAGCCAGCGACGGACAGGGGACACTGAAGCTTTCTTT. Its translation is CASSQRRTGDTEAFF.

The chain carries TRBV27 and TRBJ1-5; weak D call: TRBD1 (5 bases). Germline V CDR1 and CDR2: MNHEY, SMNVEV (reference sequence). The length of the CDR3 is 17 residues. V was cut by 5 bases and J by 3 bases, with 20 bases left in between. The CDR3, as DNA: TGTGCCAGCAGTCACCTCCGGGACTTGGTGGACAATCAGCCCCAGCATTTT. Encoded protein: CASSHLRDLVDNQPQHF.

The J gene is TRBJ2-7, the V gene TRBV18, with D possibly matching TRBD1 (6 bases). Germline V gene data show CDR1 as KGHSH and CDR2 as LQKENI. The CDR3 runs to 15 residues. V shed 2 bases and J shed 1 base, with 12 bases lying between them. The CDR3 DNA follows: TGTGCCAGCTCACCAAACCGAGACAGGTCCTACGAGCAGTACTTC. Translation gives CASSPNRDRSYEQYF. Full variable domain (missing parts from reference TRBV18 and TRBJ2-7): NAGVMQNPRHLVRRRGQEARLRCSPMKGHSHVYWYRQLPEEGLKFMVYLQKENIIDESGMPKERFSAEFPKEGPSILRIQQVVRGDSAAYFCASSPNRDRSYEQYFGPGTRLTVT.

This clone was observed a handful of times. The rearrangement joins TRBV5-4 to TRBJ2-5, with 12 bases aligning to TRBD2. The V and J ends lost 4 bases and 1 base, in that order; junction bases with no gene match: 5. The CDR3 has 16 amino acids. The germline CDR1 and CDR2 sequences are SGHNT and YYREEE (reference sequence). The CDR3 sequence: CASSLGLAGIQETQYF. The CDR3 bases are TGTGCCAGCAGCCTCGGACTAGCGGGGATCCAAGAGACCCAGTACTTC.

The rearrangement links TRBV9 to TRBJ1-1; maybe TRBD1 (6 bases). Germline values: CDR1 SGDLS, CDR2 YYNGEE. The V and J ends lost 1 base and 3 bases respectively, with 13 bases between them. The length of the CDR3 is 15 residues. CDR3 in amino acids: CASSVFRGRDTEAFF. CDR3 sequence (DNA): TGTGCCAGCAGCGTATTCAGGGGTCGGGACACTGAAGCTTTCTTT.

This clone has a handful of counts. The J gene is TRBJ2-5, the V gene TRBV5-6, with a possible D match to TRBD2 (5 bases). This CDR3 is built from 14 residues. Trimming removed 0 bases at V and 5 bases at J, with 11 bases between. From germline, CDR1 is SGHDT and CDR2 YYEEEE. CDR3 nucleotides: TGTGCCAGCAGCTTGGGACTATTGAGGGAGACCCAGTACTTC. Translation: CASSLGLLRETQYF. Filled out from reference TRBV5-6 and TRBJ2-5, the complete variable domain reads DAGVTQSPTHLIKTRGQQVTLRCSPKSGHDTVSWYQQALGQGPQFIFQYYEEEERQRGNFPDRFSGHQFPNYSSELNVNALLLGDSALYLCASSLGLLRETQYFGPGTRLLVL.

The J gene is TRBJ2-5, the V gene TRBV7-9, with 8 positions matching TRBD2. This CDR3 is 15 amino acids long. Germline V gene sequence: CDR1 SEHNR, CDR2 FQNEAQ (reference sequence). Trimming removed 1 base from V and 4 bases from J; junction bases left unmatched: 5. The CDR3 region is CASSLDGGALETQYF. The DNA for the CDR3 is TGTGCCAGCAGCTTAGACGGGGGGGCTTTAGAGACCCAGTACTTC.

The genes are TRBV7-6 and TRBJ2-7; 7 nucleotides line up with TRBD2. The CDR3 length is 12 residues. Germline V gene data show CDR1 as SGHVS and CDR2 as FNYEAQ. J gave up 6 bases and V 4 bases, and 3 bases lay outside the gene matches. The CDR3 DNA follows: TGTGCCAGCAGCTCGGGGGGTGCCGAGCAGTACTTC. It codes for CASSSGGAEQYF.

CDR3 loop: CASSGREGLEQYF. CDR3 in DNA: TGTGCCAGCAGTGGTCGGGAGGGCCTCGAGCAGTACTTC. V and J are TRBV6-1 and TRBJ2-7; 8 bases are shared with TRBD2. Trimming at V came to 4 bases and at J to 6 bases, leaving 5 bases not matched to a gene. CDR1 and CDR2 (germline): MNHNS, SASEGT. The CDR3 has 13 residues.

V gene TRBV5-6 combines with J gene TRBJ2-3, with D unresolved. V lost 1 base to trimming and J lost 5 bases, with 11 bases between them. CDR1 SGHDT and CDR2 YYEEEE come from the germline V gene. This CDR3 is built from 14 residues. CDR3 coding DNA: TGTGCCAGCAGCTTGTGGGCCGCGCAAGATACGCAGTATTTT. Translating it yields CASSLWAAQDTQYF.

This chain connects TRBV5-1 to TRBJ1-4, with 10 bases that match TRBD1. CDR1 and CDR2 (germline): SGHRS, YFSETQ. The CDR3 is 15 residues long. V was clipped by 3 bases and J by 8 bases; unmatched bases: 7. The CDR3 region is CASSWEGQGYEKLFF. CDR3 nucleotide sequence: TGCGCCAGCAGCTGGGAGGGACAGGGGTACGAAAAACTGTTTTTT.

The chain uses TRBV9 and TRBJ1-3; maybe TRBD1 (5 bases). The CDR3 consists of 15 residues. V dropped 0 bases and J dropped 1 base, with 8 bases sitting between them. Germline V lookup: CDR1 SGDLS, CDR2 YYNGEE. DNA of the CDR3: TGTGCCAGCAGCGTAGGGGGGGGGTCTGGAAACACCATATATTTT. It specifies CASSVGGGSGNTIYF.

This sequence joins TRBV5-1 and TRBJ2-3, with TRBD2 matching 14 bases. The J segment lost 2 bases and the V segment lost 1 base, leaving 3 bases of the junction unmatched. This CDR3 is built from 17 residues. Germline-derived CDR1 and CDR2 are SGHRS and YFSETQ. CDR3 bases: TGCGCCAGCAGCTTGCGGACTAGCGGGGGGCCCACAGATACGCAGTATTTT. Its translation is CASSLRTSGGPTDTQYF.

V and J are TRBV30 and TRBJ2-3, with a possible D match to TRBD2 (6 bases). V shed 5 bases and J shed 4 bases, with 13 bases lying between them. Germline CDR1 GTSNPN, CDR2 SVGIG (reference sequence). CDR3 length: 13 amino acids. The CDR3 sequence: CAWEEGGADTQYF. For the CDR3, the DNA is TGTGCCTGGGAGGAGGGTGGCGCAGATACGCAGTATTTT.

The gene calls are TRBV10-3 and TRBJ1-2; D perhaps matches TRBD1 (5 bases). Trimming stripped 3 bases from V and 4 bases from J, with 27 bases between. The CDR3 runs to 19 residues. From germline, CDR1 is ENHRY and CDR2 SYGVKD. CDR3 DNA sequence: TGTGCCATCAGTGATCCCCCCGGGTCGGGGGTTCCTATTTCCTATGGCTACACCTTC. Its protein is CAISDPPGSGVPISYGYTF.

The genes are TRBV4-1 and TRBJ1-5; tentatively, D is TRBD1 (5 bases). V was shortened by 4 bases and J by 0 bases, with 19 bases between the two germline ends. Germline V gene lookup returns CDR1 MGHRA and CDR2 YSYEKL. The CDR3 length is 18 residues. The CDR3 nucleotides read TGCGCCAGCAGCCGCGAAGGGGCAGAAACCTTTAGCAATCAGCCCCAGCATTTT. Residues: CASSREGAETFSNQPQHF.

CDR3 protein: CASWGRGGTGEQFF. CDR3 bases: TGTGCCAGTTGGGGGAGGGGGGGAACAGGGGAGCAGTTCTTC. The V call is TRBV19, the J call TRBJ2-1; D may be TRBD2 (7 bases). The CDR3 is made up of 14 amino acids. The ends were cut back, 8 bases at V and 10 bases at J, with 21 bases in the middle. Germline V CDR1 and CDR2: LNHDA, SQIVND (reference sequence).

This chain links TRBV19 with TRBJ2-3, with 8 bases aligning to TRBD2. CDR3 size: 14 residues. CDR1 and CDR2 (germline): LNHDA, SQIVND (reference sequence). Trimming removed 7 bases from V and 7 bases from J; junction bases left unmatched: 10. Here the CDR3 reads CASTHGGASNTQYF. CDR3 nucleotide sequence: TGTGCCAGTACTCACGGGGGGGCCTCGAATACGCAGTATTTT.

The chain carries TRBV20-1 and TRBJ1-3, with a tentative D call TRBD1 (6 bases). Germline CDR1 is DFQATT and CDR2 is SNEGSKA (reference sequence). V shed 6 bases and J shed 8 bases, with 11 bases lying between them. The CDR3 has 11 residues. CDR3 amino acids: CSARTADTIYF. The CDR3 DNA sequence: TGCAGTGCGCGGACAGCGGACACCATATATTTT.